This T cell receptor beta chain was sequenced in a study of identical twins. Germline V gives CDR1 SGHRS, CDR2 YFSETQ. Germline trimming cut 3 bases from V and 1 base from J; bases unmatched to any gene: 4. The CDR3 runs to 15 residues. From the 5' RACE reads, TCRdb called clonotypes with MiXCR, one entry per CDR3 protein. The table has fewer than 250,000 distinct CDR3 sequences, roughly 10% seen once. The clonotype originates from a woman under 30 in good health. V gene TRBV5-1 combines with J gene TRBJ2-3; 8 bases are shared with TRBD1. The sequenced material came from memory (CD45RO+) T cells sorted from blood. CDR3 in amino acids: CASSYVGQGTDTQYF. The CDR3 region has the DNA TGCGCCAGCAGCTACGTGGGACAGGGCACAGATACGCAGTATTTT.